The 30 T cell receptor beta chains below were found in one sample sequenced in a study of blood T cell repertoires in COVID-19. Data came from immunoSEQ multiplex PCR; TCRdb stores just in-frame clones and leaves some out. The profile covers some 400,000 clones, with more than 70% appearing a single time and roughly 2% taken by the ten largest. Sequenced material: peripheral blood. These receptors were collected from a woman in her sixties or seventies with COVID-19, enrolled during active disease.

This clone has just one count. V usage is TRBV5-1 and J usage is TRBJ2-2; 9 nucleotides align to TRBD1. Germline V lookup: CDR1 SGHRS, CDR2 YFSETQ. CDR3 length: 17 amino acids. The V segment lost 0 bases and the J segment 5 bases; nucleotides outside the gene matches: 8. CDR3 region: CASSLVPRDRATGELFF. CDR3 coding DNA: TGCGCCAGCAGCTTGGTACCGCGGGACAGGGCGACCGGGGAGCTGTTTTTT.

This clone was seen just once. The chain employs TRBV7-9 and TRBJ2-2; 8 bases agree with TRBD1. The CDR3 runs 17 residues. Germline V gene lookup returns CDR1 SEHNR and CDR2 FQNEAQ (reference sequence). Trimming cost V 5 bases and J 1 base; bases outside gene matches: 9. DNA for the CDR3: TGTGCCAGCAGCCCACCTGGGGGGACAGGGAACACCGGGGAGCTGTTTTTT. This sequence encodes CASSPPGGTGNTGELFF.

This chain links TRBV5-1 with TRBJ2-7; 8 bases are a match to TRBD1. This CDR3 spans 14 amino acids. Germline CDR1 reads SGHRS; CDR2 reads YFSETQ. The ends lost 4 bases at V and 5 bases at J; junction bases unmatched: 8. The CDR3 DNA sequence: TGCGCCAGCAGCATAGGACAGGGAGCTGACGAGCAGTACTTC. It yields the protein CASSIGQGADEQYF.

In DNA form, the CDR3 reads TGTGCCAGCAGTCCCCGAGGGGGCAGCTATGGCTACACCTTC. Translation gives CASSPRGGSYGYTF. This chain uses TRBV6-5 with TRBJ1-2; 7 nucleotides line up with TRBD1. The CDR3 totals 14 residues. Germline-derived CDR1 and CDR2 are MNHEY and SVGAGI. After removal of 5 bases from V and 4 bases from J, the junction contained 7 bases not matched to a gene.

The V gene is TRBV24-1, the J gene TRBJ2-2; 11 bases fit TRBD1. J lost 7 bases, V lost 4 bases, and 7 bases had no gene match. The CDR3 extends over 16 amino acids. Per the germline V gene, CDR1 is KGHDR and CDR2 is SFDVKD. DNA of the CDR3: TGTGCCACCAGTGACCCGGGACAGGGGGTTATCGGGGAGCTGTTTTTT. Translated, it gives CATSDPGQGVIGELFF.

The V call is TRBV14, the J call TRBJ2-3; tentative D call: TRBD2 (6 bases). V dropped 4 bases and J dropped 5 bases, with 19 bases sitting between them. From germline, CDR1 is SGHDN and CDR2 FVKESK. The CDR3 covers 16 residues. The CDR3 reads CASSPAGTPLRDTQYF. DNA for the CDR3: TGTGCCAGCAGCCCAGCCGGGACTCCCCTAAGAGATACGCAGTATTTT.

This chain uses TRBV5-1 with TRBJ1-3; 7 bases map to TRBD1. The CDR3 contains 16 residues. With 0 bases clipped from V and 4 bases from J, the junction kept 7 bases outside the gene matches. Germline assignment: CDR1 SGHRS and CDR2 YFSETQ. This chain's CDR3 is CASSLAVGTEGNTIYF. In nucleotides, the CDR3 is TGCGCCAGCAGCTTGGCCGTCGGGACAGAAGGAAACACCATATATTTT.

The J gene is TRBJ2-3, the V gene TRBV20-1; D may be TRBD2 (5 bases). The length of the CDR3 is 11 residues. V gave up 6 bases and J gave up 8 bases, with 12 bases separating them. The germline gives CDR1 DFQATT, CDR2 SNEGSKA (reference sequence). CDR3: CSASRARTQYF. The CDR3 nucleotides are TGCAGTGCCTCGAGGGCTCGTACGCAGTATTTT.

The gene calls are TRBV15 and TRBJ1-5, with D tentatively TRBD1 (5 bases). Trimming took 1 base from V and 2 from J, leaving 9 bases between them. CDR3 length equals 15 residues. Germline V gene sequence: CDR1 LNHNV, CDR2 YYDKDF (reference sequence). This chain's CDR3 is CATSRGGVGNQPQHF. In nucleotides, the CDR3 is TGTGCCACCAGCAGAGGGGGGGTTGGCAATCAGCCCCAGCATTTT.

V gene TRBV11-2 combines with J gene TRBJ1-1, with D perhaps matching TRBD1 (5 bases). The CDR3 has 15 residues. CDR1 is SGHAT and CDR2 is FQNNGV in the germline V gene. Trimming stripped 4 bases from V and 4 bases from J, with 16 bases between. CDR3 amino acids: CASSSDAGRGTEAFF. As DNA, the CDR3 is TGTGCCAGCAGCTCGGATGCCGGGAGGGGCACTGAAGCTTTCTTT. Combining the CDR3 with reference TRBV11-2 and TRBJ1-1 gives the whole variable domain EAGVAQSPRYKIIEKRQSVAFWCNPISGHATLYWYQQILGQGPKLLIQFQNNGVVDDSQLPKDRFSAERLKGVDSTLKIQPAKLEDSAVYLCASSSDAGRGTEAFFGQGTRLTVV.

This rearrangement joins TRBV29-1 to TRBJ1-3, with 8 bases lining up with TRBD1. Germline lookup yields CDR1 SQVTM and CDR2 ANQGSEA. CDR3 length equals 14 residues. Trimming took 4 bases from V and 3 from J; bases not matched to a gene: 5. For the CDR3, the DNA is TGCAGCGTTGCCCGACAGGGGCATGGAAACACCATATATTTT. This gives the protein CSVARQGHGNTIYF.

The V call is TRBV4-1, the J call TRBJ2-5; D uncertain. Germline V gives CDR1 MGHRA, CDR2 YSYEKL. The CDR3 length is 14 residues. V lost 1 base to trimming and J lost 2 bases, with 8 bases between them. The CDR3 is CASSQVFLQETQYF. In nucleotides, the CDR3 is TGCGCCAGCAGCCAAGTGTTTCTGCAAGAGACCCAGTACTTC.

This rearrangement joins TRBV2 to TRBJ1-1; 10 nucleotides align to TRBD1. This CDR3 has 16 residues. V gave up 4 bases and J gave up 5 bases; unmatched junction bases: 10. CDR1 and CDR2 (germline): SNHLY, FYNNEI. The CDR3 sequence: CASSGRTGGRWTEAFF. The CDR3 DNA sequence: TGTGCCAGCAGTGGGCGGACAGGGGGTCGTTGGACTGAAGCTTTCTTT.

The rearrangement joins TRBV7-9 to TRBJ2-7; D gene ambiguous. The CDR3 spans 12 residues. The germline gives CDR1 SEHNR, CDR2 FQNEAQ (reference sequence). V was shortened by 5 bases and J by 2 bases, with 7 bases between the two germline ends. The CDR3 region is CASSPSTYEQYF. The DNA of the CDR3 is TGTGCCAGCAGCCCCAGTACCTACGAGCAGTACTTC.

V and J are TRBV5-4 and TRBJ1-1; TRBD1 agrees at 8 bases. V gave up 4 bases and J gave up 2 bases; unmatched junction bases: 7. Germline CDR1 SGHNT, CDR2 YYREEE (reference sequence). The CDR3 covers 15 residues. The CDR3 is CASSARDRYNTEAFF. The CDR3 DNA reads as TGTGCCAGCAGCGCGCGGGACAGGTATAACACTGAAGCTTTCTTT.

The V call is TRBV2, the J call TRBJ1-4, with D possibly TRBD1 on 5 matching bases. The CDR3 extends over 14 amino acids. The V end was cut by 6 bases, the J end by 7 bases, with 15 bases between. Per the germline V gene, CDR1 is SNHLY and CDR2 is FYNNEI. The CDR3 is CASSQIGQGEKLFF. The CDR3 nucleotides read TGTGCCAGCAGCCAAATTGGGCAGGGTGAAAAACTGTTTTTT.

The CDR3 spells CASSKGQEPNTEAFF. CDR3 DNA sequence: TGTGCCAGCAGCAAAGGACAGGAACCGAACACTGAAGCTTTCTTT. The chain joins TRBV28 to TRBJ1-1; 7 bases match TRBD1. Trimming took 6 bases from V and 1 from J; bases not matched to a gene: 8. In germline, CDR1 is MDHEN, CDR2 SYDVKM. This CDR3 comprises 15 residues.

A note on this clone: The same CDR3 can be traced to other DNA sequences in this sample. The V and J genes are TRBV6-2 or TRBV6-3 and TRBJ1-6; D perhaps matches TRBD1 (5 bases). The germline V gene has CDR1 MNHEY and CDR2 SVGEGT. V was clipped by 0 bases and J by 4 bases, with 10 bases between them. This CDR3 spans 16 amino acids. CDR3 sequence (DNA): TGTGCCAGCAGTTACTCGCAGGGATCATATAATTCACCCCTCCACTTT. Protein product: CASSYSQGSYNSPLHF.

The chain has TRBV6-5 and TRBJ1-2; maybe TRBD1 (5 bases). This CDR3 region has 13 residues. The V end was cut by 8 bases, the J end by 12 bases, with 22 bases between. Germline CDR1 and CDR2: MNHEY and SVGAGI. The CDR3 DNA reads TGTGCCAGCGGGTTCGGGACTCCCCCGCGGCACACCTTC. Translated: CASGFGTPPRHTF.

This chain uses TRBV5-1 with TRBJ2-1, with TRBD2 matching 11 bases. The junction had 4 bases not matched to a gene; V was cut back by 8 bases and J by 3 bases. The CDR3 is 14 residues long. From germline, CDR1 is SGHRS and CDR2 YFSETQ. The CDR3 DNA sequence: TGCGCCAGTGCCGGGACTAGCGGCTACAATGAGCAGTTCTTC. It translates to CASAGTSGYNEQFF.

The V call is TRBV9, the J call TRBJ2-7; D ambiguous. Germline assignment: CDR1 SGDLS and CDR2 YYNGEE. Trimming took off 0 bases at V and 2 bases at J, with 12 bases between the two ends. The CDR3 contains 15 residues. The CDR3 DNA follows: TGTGCCAGCAGCGTAGAGTCAGGTCCTACCTACGAGCAGTACTTC. Translation: CASSVESGPTYEQYF.

The rearrangement uses TRBV18 and TRBJ2-5; D remains ambiguous. CDR1 and CDR2 (germline): KGHSH, LQKENI. Trimming left V 4 bases short and J 1 base short, with 10 bases between. The CDR3 totals 14 residues. The CDR3 loop is CASSLVRGQETQYF. The CDR3 DNA sequence: TGTGCCAGCTCACTTGTGCGCGGCCAAGAGACCCAGTACTTC.

The chain couples TRBV28 to TRBJ2-2; 7 bases are a match to TRBD2. The CDR3 has 15 residues. The V and J ends lost 4 bases and 3 bases, in that order; junction bases with no gene match: 5. Germline V lookup: CDR1 MDHEN, CDR2 SYDVKM. The CDR3 nucleotides are TGTGCCAGCAGTTCGGCGGGGGATTACACCGGGGAGCTGTTTTTT. Amino acid sequence: CASSSAGDYTGELFF.

Only a few counts were recorded for this clone. The chain couples TRBV30 to TRBJ1-2; 11 nucleotides align to TRBD1. The junction had 4 bases not matched to a gene; V was cut back by 2 bases and J by 2 bases. The CDR3 contains 15 residues. Germline V CDR1 and CDR2: GTSNPN, SVGIG (reference sequence). The chain's CDR3 is CAWSLRTGGNYGYTF. The CDR3 DNA reads as TGTGCCTGGAGTCTAAGGACAGGGGGCAACTATGGCTACACCTTC.

The V and J genes are TRBV28 and TRBJ2-3; TRBD2 aligns across 8 bases. In germline, CDR1 is MDHEN, CDR2 SYDVKM. The CDR3 sequence is 16 residues long. Trimming took 4 bases from V and 5 from J; bases not matched to a gene: 11. CDR3 amino acids: CASSSRTSRGLDTQYF. The DNA of the CDR3 is TGTGCCAGCAGTTCCCGGACTAGCCGGGGTCTAGATACGCAGTATTTT.

The chain uses TRBV19 and TRBJ2-1, with a weak D call TRBD2 (7 bases). This CDR3 contains 15 residues. Germline V gene sequence: CDR1 LNHDA, CDR2 SQIVND (reference sequence). V was cut by 4 bases and J by 4 bases, with 14 bases left in between. The CDR3 DNA sequence: TGTGCCAGTAGTAAGGGGGGGGCGACTTACAATGAGCAGTTCTTC. Amino acid sequence: CASSKGGATYNEQFF. The complete variable domain, with remaining parts taken from reference TRBV19 and TRBJ2-1, reads DGGITQSPKYLFRKEGQNVTLSCEQNLNHDAMYWYRQDPGQGLRLIYYSQIVNDFQKGDIAEGYSVSREKKESFPLTVTSAQKNPTAFYLCASSKGGATYNEQFFGPGTRLTVL.

This chain connects TRBV19 to TRBJ2-3; D not certain. The CDR3 extends over 12 amino acids. Germline V gives CDR1 LNHDA, CDR2 SQIVND (reference sequence). Deletions cut 6 bases from V and 3 bases from J, with 7 bases between. The CDR3 sequence is CASSPETDTQYF. The CDR3 DNA sequence: TGTGCCAGTAGCCCGGAGACAGATACGCAGTATTTT.

This clone was seen once. The chain uses TRBV6-1 and TRBJ1-1; D perhaps matches TRBD1 (5 bases). The CDR3 sequence is 15 residues long. V lost 0 bases and J lost 5, with 13 bases in between. From germline, CDR1 is MNHNS and CDR2 SASEGT. CDR3 region: CASSEALAGKTEAFF. In nucleotides, the CDR3 is TGTGCCAGCAGTGAAGCGCTGGCAGGGAAGACTGAAGCTTTCTTT.

The V call is TRBV7-3, the J call TRBJ2-3, with 7 positions matching TRBD2. V dropped 5 bases and J dropped 0; count of bases not matched to a gene: 8. This CDR3 region has 16 residues. The V gene's germline CDR1 is SGHTA and CDR2 FQGTGA. The CDR3 DNA reads TGTGCCAGCAGCCCCCTTGGGGGGGTTAGCACAGATACGCAGTATTTT. This gives the protein CASSPLGGVSTDTQYF. The whole variable domain, remainder taken from reference TRBV7-3 and TRBJ2-3, is GAGVSQTPSNKVTEKGKYVELRCDPISGHTALYWYRQSLGQGPEFLIYFQGTGAADDSGLPNDRFFAVRPEGSVSTLKIQRTERGDSAVYLCASSPLGGVSTDTQYFGPGTRLTVL.

The chain carries TRBV12-3 or TRBV12-4 and TRBJ2-7; TRBD1 aligns across 7 bases. The V segment lost 6 bases and the J segment 8 bases; nucleotides outside the gene matches: 4. CDR3 length equals 11 residues. CDR3 bases: TGTGCCAGCAGCCAGACAGGGCAGCAGTACTTC. Its translation is CASSQTGQQYF.